The sequence of this TCR beta chain was determined in a study of CD8+ T cells in alopecia areata (dated by TCRdb to the late 2010s). Describing the broader study: Treated patients were enrolled in an open-label pilot trial of oral tofacitinib, 5 to 10 mg twice daily, for moderate-to-severe alopecia areata. Patients received tofacitinib for 6 to 18 months and were then followed off drug for 6 months to check for delayed response and recurrence. The study used high-throughput TCRbeta sequencing to examine T cell clonal expansion in alopecia areata, in both the C3H/HeJ mouse model and human patients. Human TCRbeta sequencing covered scalp tissue and sorted CD4+ and CD8+ peripheral blood T cells from patchy and totalis/universalis alopecia areata patients and healthy controls. Biopsies were taken from tofacitinib-treated patients at baseline and at 4 and 24 weeks of treatment, and a later scalp biopsy was taken in several of the tofacitinib-treated patients. Clonality in the scalp was compared among normal scalp (n=4), patchy alopecia areata scalp (n=8), and alopecia totalis/universalis scalp (n=8). RNA was extracted with the PAXgene miRNA kit for fixed scalp, the miRNeasy kit for PBMCs, and the RNeasy kit for mouse skin. TCRbeta CDR3 regions were amplified by immunoSEQ multiplex PCR using 35 Vbeta forward and 13 Jbeta reverse primers. Study-wide conclusions, independent of this receptor: Compared with normal scalp, lesional scalp had higher clonality and more expanded CD8+ clones, particularly in alopecia totalis/universalis, a pattern that suggests antigenic drive. Unlike mouse skin, where gammadelta T cells dominate, normal human skin contains resident alphabeta T cells that get sequenced too, which complicates analysis of the scalp TCR repertoire. Shared TCR sequences between patients were less evident than in mice, which may be partly attributable to HLA diversity in the patient population.

The protocol used for the library was the immunoSEQ multiplex PCR assay. RNA was extracted from all samples and reverse transcribed into cDNA, which served as template for TCR sequencing. SuperScript III was used to make first-strand cDNA, primed with a 2:1 mix of oligo-dT and random hexamers. A synthetic immune receptor repertoire was used to assess amplification bias, and residual bias was removed computationally. Processing in the source paper ran as follows. After raw reads were preprocessed to remove errors, the CDR3 was defined following IMGT conventions as running from the conserved cysteine to phenylalanine. Clonality was calculated as 1 minus Shannon entropy normalized by log2 of the number of productive unique TCRs. Scalp TCRbeta sequences were cross-referenced with sorted blood CD4 and CD8 repertoires so that the CD4 or CD8 identity of scalp clones could be inferred. Drawn from immuneACCESS, this table holds only the in-frame rearrangements with V and J called that TCRdb kept. Clones are partly lost; checked studies trace under half to an unresolved V gene and leave the rest unexplained. Clone size and the V and J calls come from that table; the DNA yielded D and trimming. In all, the sample holds just over 150,000 clones, and about 51% of those were seen once. Roughly 21% of the sample goes to the ten largest clones.

About this clone itself: The target of this receptor is not known. No base qualities exist here, and no much larger clone lies one base off it.

Interpreted using the paper, the time point label stands for: baseline before oral tofacitinib. Peripheral blood and lesional scalp punch biopsies were obtained from patients with alopecia areata. PBMCs were separated by density centrifugation and stained for CD3, CD4 and CD8, after which CD4+ and CD8+ T cells were sorted on a FACSAria. Trimmed from V: 5 bases; trimmed from J: 6 bases; junction bases lacking a gene match: 11. Reading from cysteine to phenylalanine, the CDR3 counts 16 amino acids. Just the 48-base CDR3 DNA is kept, in frame starting at base 1. CDR1 and CDR2, per the germline V gene, are SGHTA and FQGNSA.

This TCR came from a human donor with alopecia areata. The chain uses TRBV7-2 and TRBJ2-3, with 10 central nucleotides matching TRBD2. The specimen comprised CD8+ T cells sorted from blood, sampled at week 0. The bases are TGTGCCAGCAGCCCTCACCTAGCGGGGGCCGGGGATACGCAGTATTTT. Its translation is CASSPHLAGAGDTQYF.